The rows below give T cell receptor beta chains drawn from one sample of a study of shared clonotypes between healthy human individuals. Data came from immunoSEQ multiplex PCR; TCRdb stores just in-frame clones and leaves some out. The top ten clones hold around 1.7% of a sample with 650,000 to 800,000 clones, over 60% of them seen once. The sequencing sample was made of memory CD4+ T cells sorted from blood. These receptors came from a woman in her twenties or thirties in good health. Both conserved end residues are part of each CDR3. D genes are given only for firm matches. Only part of the rows carry a size: once, few, many, or a class if the clone is expanded.

v_call: TRBV10-3; d_call: TRBD2; clone_size: few; j_call: TRBJ2-3; cdr3_length: 13; cdr3_aa: CAISGTTSDTQYF; cdr3_nt: TGTGCCATTTCCGGGACTACCTCAGATACGCAGTATTTT
v_call: TRBV30; d_call: TRBD2; clone_size: -; j_call: TRBJ2-1; cdr3_length: 11; cdr3_aa: CAWSPPSGPVF; cdr3_nt: TGTGCCTGGAGTCCCCCTAGCGGCCCTGTCTTC
v_call: TRBV7-9; d_call: TRBD2; clone_size: -; j_call: TRBJ2-7; cdr3_length: 14; cdr3_aa: CASSLTGGGGEQYF; cdr3_nt: TGTGCCAGCAGCTTAACGGGAGGTGGGGGCGAGCAGTACTTC
v_call: TRBV2; d_call: -; clone_size: few; j_call: TRBJ2-3; cdr3_length: 13; cdr3_aa: CASTRGGTDTQYF; cdr3_nt: TGTGCCAGCACCCGGGGCGGCACAGATACGCAGTATTTT
v_call: TRBV9; d_call: TRBD2; clone_size: -; j_call: TRBJ2-3; cdr3_length: 16; cdr3_aa: CASSDRTSGRFETQYF; cdr3_nt: TGTGCCAGCAGCGATCGGACTAGCGGGAGGTTTGAGACGCAGTATTTT
v_call: TRBV6-5; d_call: -; clone_size: -; j_call: TRBJ1-5; cdr3_length: 15; cdr3_aa: CASSRTEDSNQPQHF; cdr3_nt: TGTGCCAGCAGTCGGACAGAAGATAGCAATCAGCCCCAGCATTTT
v_call: TRBV7-3; d_call: TRBD2; clone_size: -; j_call: TRBJ2-5; cdr3_length: 15; cdr3_aa: CATRGLAGGVETQYF; cdr3_nt: TGTGCCACCCGAGGTCTAGCGGGAGGGGTAGAGACCCAGTACTTC
v_call: TRBV18; d_call: TRBD2; clone_size: -; j_call: TRBJ2-1; cdr3_length: 15; cdr3_aa: CASANSGGAYNEQFF; cdr3_nt: TGTGCCAGCGCGAATAGCGGGGGGGCCTACAATGAGCAGTTCTTC
v_call: TRBV5-6; d_call: TRBD2; clone_size: few; j_call: TRBJ2-7; cdr3_length: 14; cdr3_aa: CASSYGTSGYEQYF; cdr3_nt: TGTGCCAGCAGCTACGGGACTAGCGGCTACGAGCAGTACTTC
v_call: TRBV21-1; d_call: -; clone_size: few; j_call: TRBJ1-2; cdr3_length: 14; cdr3_aa: CASSPGIANYGYTF; cdr3_nt: TGTGCCAGCAGCCCAGGGATAGCTAACTATGGCTACACCTTC
v_call: TRBV5-4; d_call: -; clone_size: -; j_call: TRBJ2-1; cdr3_length: 16; cdr3_aa: CASSFRGGSSYNEQFF; cdr3_nt: TGTGCCAGCAGCTTTCGAGGGGGGAGCTCCTACAATGAGCAGTTCTTC
v_call: TRBV7-9; d_call: TRBD1; clone_size: -; j_call: TRBJ1-6; cdr3_length: 16; cdr3_aa: CASSSGQVRSDSPLHF; cdr3_nt: TGTGCCAGCAGCTCGGGACAGGTGCGGTCGGATTCACCCCTCCACTTT
v_call: TRBV18; d_call: TRBD2; clone_size: once; j_call: TRBJ2-1; cdr3_length: 17; cdr3_aa: CASSPPGPSGNNNEQFF; cdr3_nt: TGTGCCAGCTCACCCCCTGGTCCTAGCGGGAACAACAATGAGCAGTTCTTC
v_call: TRBV7-2; d_call: -; clone_size: -; j_call: TRBJ2-2; cdr3_length: 15; cdr3_aa: CASRSGTVNTGELFF; cdr3_nt: TGTGCCAGCAGGTCCGGGACTGTGAACACCGGGGAGCTGTTTTTT
v_call: TRBV25-1; d_call: -; clone_size: -; j_call: TRBJ1-1; cdr3_length: 13; cdr3_aa: CASSEVGGEKAFF; cdr3_nt: TGTGCCAGCAGTGAGGTTGGCGGGGAAAAAGCTTTCTTT
v_call: TRBV19; d_call: -; clone_size: -; j_call: TRBJ2-7; cdr3_length: 14; cdr3_aa: CASSTGGVHYEQYF; cdr3_nt: TGTGCCAGTAGTACCGGGGGTGTCCACTACGAGCAGTACTTC
v_call: TRBV7-9; d_call: TRBD1; clone_size: -; j_call: TRBJ1-4; cdr3_length: 16; cdr3_aa: CASSQGTASLNEKLFF; cdr3_nt: TGTGCCAGCAGCCAAGGGACAGCGTCACTCAATGAAAAACTGTTTTTT
v_call: TRBV6-6; d_call: -; clone_size: -; j_call: TRBJ2-2; cdr3_length: 14; cdr3_aa: CASSWGQNTGELFF; cdr3_nt: TGTGCCAGCAGTTGGGGACAGAACACCGGGGAGCTGTTTTTT
v_call: TRBV28; d_call: -; clone_size: few; j_call: TRBJ1-1; cdr3_length: 14; cdr3_aa: CASSSGDARTEAFF; cdr3_nt: TGTGCCAGCAGTTCAGGGGACGCTCGCACTGAAGCTTTCTTT
v_call: TRBV5-1; d_call: TRBD1; clone_size: -; j_call: TRBJ1-2; cdr3_length: 13; cdr3_aa: CASSPGDRDGYTF; cdr3_nt: TGCGCCAGCAGCCCTGGGGACAGGGATGGCTACACCTTC
v_call: TRBV30; d_call: TRBD2; clone_size: -; j_call: TRBJ2-1; cdr3_length: 12; cdr3_aa: CACLTSADEQFF; cdr3_nt: TGTGCCTGCTTGACTAGCGCCGATGAGCAGTTCTTC
v_call: TRBV5-8; d_call: -; clone_size: once; j_call: TRBJ2-3; cdr3_length: 16; cdr3_aa: CASGGSRLFSSDTQYF; cdr3_nt: TGTGCCAGCGGGGGGAGCAGGCTCTTCAGTTCAGATACGCAGTATTTT
v_call: TRBV29-1; d_call: TRBD1; clone_size: -; j_call: TRBJ2-7; cdr3_length: 14; cdr3_aa: CSVGVGRGRYEQYF; cdr3_nt: TGCAGCGTTGGGGTCGGCAGGGGGCGATACGAGCAGTACTTC
v_call: TRBV7-2; d_call: -; clone_size: -; j_call: TRBJ2-7; cdr3_length: 13; cdr3_aa: CASSARGGDEQYF; cdr3_nt: TGTGCCAGCAGCGCCAGGGGGGGGGACGAGCAGTACTTC
v_call: TRBV29-1; d_call: -; clone_size: once; j_call: TRBJ2-7; cdr3_length: 13; cdr3_aa: CSVSDINSYEQYF; cdr3_nt: TGCAGCGTTTCTGACATTAACTCCTACGAGCAGTACTTC
v_call: TRBV11-2; d_call: TRBD2; clone_size: -; j_call: TRBJ2-1; cdr3_length: 18; cdr3_aa: CASSLTGGDVGPRSEQFF; cdr3_nt: TGTGCCAGCAGCTTAACGGGGGGGGACGTAGGGCCAAGAAGCGAGCAGTTCTTC
v_call: TRBV6-5; d_call: -; clone_size: -; j_call: TRBJ1-1; cdr3_length: 14; cdr3_aa: CASRADRLNTEAFF; cdr3_nt: TGTGCCAGCAGGGCCGACAGACTGAACACTGAAGCTTTCTTT
v_call: TRBV27; d_call: -; clone_size: -; j_call: TRBJ1-2; cdr3_length: 12; cdr3_aa: CASSLRGKGYTF; cdr3_nt: TGTGCCAGCAGTTTGCGGGGTAAGGGCTACACCTTC
v_call: TRBV5-4; d_call: -; clone_size: -; j_call: TRBJ1-1; cdr3_length: 13; cdr3_aa: CASSLQDYTEAFF; cdr3_nt: TGTGCCAGCAGCTTACAGGATTACACTGAAGCTTTCTTT
v_call: TRBV10-2; d_call: -; clone_size: -; j_call: TRBJ2-3; cdr3_length: 12; cdr3_aa: CASLAPTDTQYF; cdr3_nt: TGCGCCTCTCTGGCGCCCACAGATACGCAGTATTTT
v_call: TRBV20-1; d_call: TRBD2; clone_size: -; j_call: TRBJ2-5; cdr3_length: 11; cdr3_aa: CSGLAEETQYF; cdr3_nt: TGCAGTGGGCTAGCGGAAGAGACCCAGTACTTC
v_call: TRBV5-8; d_call: -; clone_size: once; j_call: TRBJ2-5; cdr3_length: 13; cdr3_aa: CASSQEVRETQYF; cdr3_nt: TGTGCCAGCAGCCAAGAGGTCAGGGAAACCCAGTACTTC
v_call: TRBV27; d_call: -; clone_size: -; j_call: TRBJ2-7; cdr3_length: 13; cdr3_aa: CASKLQEGYEQYF; cdr3_nt: TGTGCCAGCAAGCTACAGGAGGGGTACGAGCAGTACTTC
v_call: TRBV30; d_call: -; clone_size: -; j_call: TRBJ1-4; cdr3_length: 14; cdr3_aa: CAWSRDAVSGKLFF; cdr3_nt: TGTGCCTGGAGTAGAGACGCAGTTTCGGGAAAACTGTTTTTT
v_call: TRBV5-8; d_call: -; clone_size: -; j_call: TRBJ2-7; cdr3_length: 14; cdr3_aa: CASSFLTGAYEQYF; cdr3_nt: TGTGCCAGCAGCTTCTTGACAGGAGCCTACGAGCAGTACTTC
v_call: TRBV19; d_call: -; clone_size: -; j_call: TRBJ1-4; cdr3_length: 10; cdr3_aa: CATEDRGLFF; cdr3_nt: TGTGCCACAGAGGACAGAGGACTGTTTTTT
v_call: TRBV2; d_call: TRBD1; clone_size: -; j_call: TRBJ2-5; cdr3_length: 16; cdr3_aa: CASSEAGGESYETQYF; cdr3_nt: TGTGCCAGCAGTGAGGCAGGGGGCGAATCTTACGAGACCCAGTACTTC
v_call: TRBV5-1; d_call: -; clone_size: -; j_call: TRBJ2-1; cdr3_length: 16; cdr3_aa: CASSLEGRGTTDEQFF; cdr3_nt: TGCGCCAGCAGCTTGGAGGGGAGGGGGACCACGGATGAGCAGTTCTTC
v_call: TRBV6-1; d_call: TRBD2; clone_size: -; j_call: TRBJ2-1; cdr3_length: 17; cdr3_aa: CASSEGREIPNMDEQFF; cdr3_nt: TGTGCCAGCAGTGAGGGGCGGGAGATCCCCAATATGGATGAGCAGTTCTTC
v_call: TRBV18; d_call: -; clone_size: -; j_call: TRBJ1-1; cdr3_length: 13; cdr3_aa: CASSPSGTAKAFF; cdr3_nt: TGTGCCAGCTCACCCAGCGGGACGGCTAAAGCTTTCTTT
v_call: TRBV5-1; d_call: TRBD1; clone_size: -; j_call: TRBJ2-2; cdr3_length: 15; cdr3_aa: CASRRDSGFTGELFF; cdr3_nt: TGCGCCAGCAGACGGGACAGCGGATTTACCGGGGAGCTGTTTTTT
v_call: TRBV27; d_call: -; clone_size: -; j_call: TRBJ2-1; cdr3_length: 15; cdr3_aa: CASRLGFSSYNEQFF; cdr3_nt: TGTGCCAGCAGGTTGGGCTTCAGCTCCTACAATGAGCAGTTCTTC